Given below is one T cell receptor beta chain in context. Its specificity is unknown. RNA transcripts were the template for amplifying TCR beta CDR3 regions. The HTBI primer set was used in a first-round RT-PCR of the TCR CDR3. In TCRdb, the multiplex PCR reads were re-called with MiXCR into one record per CDR3 protein. The data contain around 600,000 distinct CDR3 sequences, around 14% of them singletons. Fresh peripheral blood, 7.5 to 10 ml, was the source of the PBMCs. The record originates from a study of T cells in Graves' hyperthyroidism and ophthalmopathy. Study-level points and caveats: Stable hyperthyroidism was separated from ophthalmopathy by a model based on 13 V-J features.

Material: blood. This receptor was obtained from a woman aged 18-35 years with Graves' ophthalmopathy.

The CDR3 DNA is TGCAGCGTTGAAGATAGGGGACAGGGAGGGTCGTACACTGAAGCTTTCTTT. Protein: CSVEDRGQGGSYTEAFF. The chain links TRBV29-1 to TRBJ1-1; 9 nucleotides align to TRBD1. Germline-derived CDR1 and CDR2 are SQVTM and ANQGSEA. V lost 0 bases and J lost 3; bases outside the gene matches: 11. CDR3 length equals 17 residues.